Following are 31 T cell receptor beta chains from one sample sequenced in a study of cytomegalovirus exposure and HLA in healthy donors. It was with 60 Vbeta and 13 Jbeta primers that the PCR ran. TCRdb's table, derived via immunoSEQ multiplex PCR, lists solely in-frame clones and lacks some. The listing contains some 110,000 clones. The sequencing input was PBMCs. The receptors come from a man in his thirties or forties in good health and CMV-seronegative.

This chain connects TRBV5-6 to TRBJ2-3; 9 nucleotides align to TRBD1. The trim removed 3 bases at V and 6 bases at J, leaving 11 bases unmatched. CDR3 length: 16 residues. CDR1 SGHDT and CDR2 YYEEEE come from the germline V gene. The CDR3 bases are TGTGCCAGCAGCTCCCCCGGGACAGGGTCGTTGGATACGCAGTATTTT. The encoded protein is CASSSPGTGSLDTQYF.

The rearrangement uses TRBV7-9 and TRBJ2-5; tentative D call: TRBD2 (9 bases). The CDR3 has 18 residues. Germline V gene data show CDR1 as SEHNR and CDR2 as FQNEAQ (reference sequence). V was clipped by 6 bases and J by 9 bases, with 32 bases between them. The CDR3 protein is CASRHSTGGLAYPGAQYF. The CDR3 region has the DNA TGTGCCAGCAGACACTCAACAGGGGGACTAGCCTACCCAGGGGCCCAGTACTTC.

The rearrangement links TRBV6-6 to TRBJ2-7; TRBD2 matches at 9 bases. The V gene end was trimmed by 7 bases and the J gene end by 8 bases; junction bases not matched to a gene: 9. The CDR3 runs 13 residues. The germline V gene has CDR1 MNHNY and CDR2 SVGAGI (reference sequence). The CDR3 DNA reads as TGTGCCAGCAACTTAGGGACTAGCTCGAAGCAGTACTTC. It is translated as CASNLGTSSKQYF.

The rearrangement joins TRBV28 to TRBJ1-1; no reliable D call. The germline gives CDR1 MDHEN, CDR2 SYDVKM. The germline V and J ends were trimmed by 2 bases and 5 bases, with 6 bases remaining between them. This CDR3 has 12 amino acids. The CDR3 DNA reads as TGTGCCAGCAGTTTAAAGAGGACTGAAGCTTTCTTT. This codes for CASSLKRTEAFF.

The chain uses TRBV5-5 and TRBJ1-2; possibly TRBD1 for D (5 bases). This CDR3 contains 14 residues. Germline CDR1 is SGHKS and CDR2 is YYEKEE (reference sequence). The V gene lost 4 bases and the J gene lost 1 base, with 11 bases spanning the gap. CDR3 nucleotides: TGTGCCAGCAGCCTAATGGGGGGTAACTATGGCTACACCTTC. Protein product: CASSLMGGNYGYTF.

The V call is TRBV4-1, the J call TRBJ2-7; the D gene is possibly TRBD2 (6 bases). The V gene lost 4 bases and the J gene lost 7 bases, with 17 bases spanning the gap. CDR1 and CDR2 from the germline V gene are MGHRA and YSYEKL. This CDR3 has 14 amino acids. In DNA, the CDR3 is TGCGCCAGCAGCCGGGATACTAGCTTTCGGGAGCAGTACTTC. Translated: CASSRDTSFREQYF.

The chain employs TRBV15 and TRBJ2-6, with D perhaps TRBD1 (6 bases). There are 19 residues in the CDR3. V lost 5 bases and J lost 4, with 24 bases in between. CDR1 is LNHNV and CDR2 is YYDKDF in the germline V gene (reference sequence). This CDR3 reads CATSPGDIESGSGANVLTF. DNA of the CDR3: TGTGCCACCAGCCCCGGGGACATCGAAAGCGGATCCGGGGCCAACGTCCTGACTTTC.

The chain has TRBV30 and TRBJ2-7; 10 bases line up with TRBD1. The V gene's germline CDR1 is GTSNPN and CDR2 SVGIG (reference sequence). The CDR3 is made up of 19 amino acids. V shed 5 bases, J shed 0 bases, and the junction held 19 bases outside the gene matches. Here the CDR3 reads CAWAAWKDRGGFSSYEQYF. The CDR3 DNA is TGTGCCTGGGCCGCTTGGAAGGACAGGGGGGGATTCAGCTCCTACGAGCAGTACTTC.

This rearrangement joins TRBV28 to TRBJ1-5; TRBD1 is a possible D gene (6 bases). Germline CDR1 reads MDHEN; CDR2 reads SYDVKM. The ends were cut back, 1 base at V and 3 bases at J, with 22 bases in the middle. This CDR3 is 19 amino acids long. The chain's CDR3 is CASSLLYLRQDHSNQPQHF. The CDR3, as DNA: TGTGCCAGCAGTTTATTATATCTTAGACAGGACCATTCCAATCAGCCCCAGCATTTT.

The chain links TRBV25-1 to TRBJ1-3; D perhaps matches TRBD1 (5 bases). Germline values: CDR1 MGHDK, CDR2 SYGVNS. The V gene lost 5 bases and the J gene lost 9 bases, with 14 bases spanning the gap. The CDR3 loop spans 13 amino acids. This CDR3 reads CASSNPGLRTIYF. CDR3 DNA sequence: TGTGCCAGCAGTAACCCAGGGTTACGCACCATATATTTT. Full variable domain (missing parts from reference TRBV25-1 and TRBJ1-3): EADIYQTPRYLVIGTGKKITLECSQTMGHDKMYWYQQDPGMELHLIHYSYGVNSTEKGDLSSESTVSRIRTEHFPLTLESARPSHTSQYLCASSNPGLRTIYFGEGSWLTVV.

V gene TRBV5-6 combines with J gene TRBJ2-5; 7 nucleotides agree with TRBD1. This CDR3 has 13 residues. In germline, CDR1 is SGHDT, CDR2 YYEEEE. The trim removed 4 bases at V and 5 bases at J, leaving 5 bases unmatched. The CDR3 DNA reads TGTGCCAGCAGCCCACAGGGGTGGGAGACCCAGTACTTC. Translating gives CASSPQGWETQYF.

This chain connects TRBV5-1 to TRBJ2-7; 7 nucleotides align to TRBD2. Germline trimming cut 0 bases from V and 4 bases from J; bases unmatched to any gene: 10. Per the germline V gene, CDR1 is SGHRS and CDR2 is YFSETQ. The CDR3 extends over 16 amino acids. CDR3 loop: CASSLEGRGVGYEQYF. As DNA, the CDR3 is TGCGCCAGCAGCTTGGAGGGTCGGGGGGTCGGTTACGAGCAGTACTTC.

The CDR3 protein is CASSLTGLGSYSSQYF. Here the CDR3 DNA reads TGCGCCAGCAGCTTAACAGGGCTCGGATCTTACTCGTCGCAGTACTTC. V usage is TRBV5-1 and J usage is TRBJ2-7, with D possibly TRBD1 on 6 matching bases. The germline V gene encodes CDR1 SGHRS and CDR2 YFSETQ. The CDR3 extends over 16 amino acids. V lost 2 bases to trimming and J lost 9 bases, with 24 bases between them.

The chain employs TRBV27 and TRBJ2-7; D is unclear. CDR3 length: 13 residues. Germline CDR1 reads MNHEY; CDR2 reads SMNVEV (reference sequence). The V and J ends lost 5 bases and 0 bases respectively, with 8 bases between them. Here the CDR3 DNA reads TGTGCCAGCAGTCTATTCTCCTCCTACGAGCAGTACTTC. This encodes CASSLFSSYEQYF.

The rearrangement links TRBV5-5 to TRBJ2-3, with D unresolved. CDR1 is SGHKS, CDR2 YYEKEE, per germline (reference sequence). The CDR3 has 13 residues. V gave up 0 bases and J gave up 4 bases, with 6 bases separating them. CDR3 residues: CASSLAGPDTQYF. CDR3 coding DNA: TGTGCCAGCAGCTTGGCGGGTCCAGATACGCAGTATTTT.

The chain links TRBV2 to TRBJ2-1; 8 positions agree with TRBD2. The CDR3 runs 14 residues. J gave up 6 bases and V 5 bases, and 6 bases lay outside the gene matches. The germline V gene encodes CDR1 SNHLY and CDR2 FYNNEI. The CDR3 here is CASSYPGTSNEQFF. The CDR3 coding sequence is TGTGCCAGCAGTTACCCCGGGACTAGCAATGAGCAGTTCTTC.

The chain recombines TRBV6-4 with TRBJ2-2, with 8 bases identical to TRBD2. Germline V CDR1 and CDR2: MRHNA, SNTAGT. After removal of 0 bases from V and 2 bases from J, the junction contained 2 bases not matched to a gene. The CDR3 consists of 16 residues. For the CDR3, the DNA is TGTGCCAGCAGTGACTCTACTAGCGGTAACACCGGGGAGCTGTTTTTT. Encoded protein: CASSDSTSGNTGELFF.

The rearrangement joins TRBV7-3 to TRBJ2-7; possibly TRBD1 for D (6 bases). V was trimmed by 3 bases and J by 2 bases, leaving 17 bases between them. Germline loops: CDR1 SGHTA, CDR2 FQGTGA. This CDR3 comprises 16 residues. The CDR3 here is CASSFNSLWTAYEQYF. The CDR3 coding sequence is TGTGCCAGCAGCTTTAATTCCCTGTGGACAGCCTACGAGCAGTACTTC.

The chain joins TRBV6-4 to TRBJ2-1; TRBD2 matches 8 bases. The CDR3 is made up of 14 amino acids. The germline V gene has CDR1 MRHNA and CDR2 SNTAGT. V lost 2 bases, J lost 5 bases, and 2 bases stayed unmatched. The CDR3 loop is CASSDQAGDNEQFF. For the CDR3, the DNA is TGTGCCAGCAGTGACCAAGCGGGGGACAATGAGCAGTTCTTC.

V is TRBV30 and J is TRBJ2-5, with 9 bases that match TRBD2. The assigned J gene may be wrong: the sequence end matches TRBJ2-7 better. CDR1 is GTSNPN and CDR2 is SVGIG in the germline V gene (reference sequence). This CDR3 has 14 amino acids. The CDR3 sequence is CAWSGSGSWYEQYF. In DNA form, the CDR3 reads TGTGCCTGGAGTGGTAGCGGGAGTTGGTACGAGCAGTACTTC.

The gene calls are TRBV5-4 and TRBJ2-2, with D possibly being TRBD2 (5 bases). This CDR3 has 14 amino acids. The V and J ends lost 2 bases and 6 bases respectively, with 11 bases between them. Looked up from germline, CDR1 is SGHNT and CDR2 is YYREEE (reference sequence). The CDR3 loop is CASSLPGYAGELFF. CDR3 DNA sequence: TGTGCCAGCAGCTTACCGGGGTACGCCGGGGAGCTGTTTTTT.

The chain joins TRBV30 to TRBJ2-3; 11 bases are a match to TRBD2. Trimming at V came to 4 bases and at J to 0 bases, leaving 3 bases not matched to a gene. The germline V gene has CDR1 GTSNPN and CDR2 SVGIG (reference sequence). The CDR3 loop spans 15 amino acids. The CDR3: CAWTRLAGSTDTQYF. The CDR3 DNA reads as TGTGCCTGGACCAGACTAGCGGGGAGCACAGATACGCAGTATTTT.

V is TRBV27 and J is TRBJ2-1; tentative D call: TRBD2 (5 bases). This CDR3 contains 13 residues. V was cut by 8 bases and J by 6 bases, with 14 bases left in between. Germline V gene data show CDR1 as MNHEY and CDR2 as SMNVEV (reference sequence). The CDR3 DNA reads TGTGCCAGCTCCCGGGAAAGTCTCAATGAGCAGTTCTTC. Residues: CASSRESLNEQFF.

V usage is TRBV6-5 and J usage is TRBJ2-1; unclear D gene. Between the trimmed V and J ends, which lost 0 bases and 8 bases, there was a span of 8 bases. Germline CDR1 is MNHEY and CDR2 is SVGAGI. The CDR3 sequence is 13 residues long. CDR3 coding DNA: TGTGCCAGCAGTTACTCAGACACGGATGAGCAGTTCTTC. Translating it yields CASSYSDTDEQFF.

The chain uses TRBV7-3 and TRBJ1-1, with a tentative D call TRBD1 (5 bases). V gave up 5 bases and J gave up 4 bases, with 11 bases separating them. The CDR3 has 13 amino acids. From germline, CDR1 is SGHTA and CDR2 FQGTGA. The CDR3 sequence is CASSRVGGTEAFF. In DNA, the CDR3 is TGTGCCAGCAGCCGAGTGGGGGGCACTGAAGCTTTCTTT.

V and J are TRBV6-4 and TRBJ2-3; 16 bases fit TRBD2. J was trimmed by 4 bases and V by 3 bases; bases with no gene match: 4. The CDR3 covers 17 residues. Germline V gives CDR1 MRHNA, CDR2 SNTAGT. In nucleotides, the CDR3 is TGTGCCAGCAGTGAAGGGACTAGCGGGAGGGAATCAGATACGCAGTATTTT. This translates into CASSEGTSGRESDTQYF.

This chain links TRBV30 with TRBJ2-5, with 11 nucleotides matching TRBD2. In germline, CDR1 is GTSNPN, CDR2 SVGIG (reference sequence). This CDR3 region has 14 residues. Trimming removed 0 bases from V and 3 bases from J; junction bases left unmatched: 0. CDR3 protein: CAWSVLAGEETQYF. The CDR3, as DNA: TGTGCCTGGAGTGTACTAGCGGGAGAAGAGACCCAGTACTTC.

V and J are TRBV29-1 and TRBJ1-2; 7 bases fit TRBD1. V lost 6 bases and J lost 2; bases outside the gene matches: 12. The CDR3 loop spans 15 amino acids. In germline, CDR1 is SQVTM, CDR2 ANQGSEA. The CDR3, as DNA: TGCAGCGTCTACCGTGCTGGGACAGCCAACTATGGCTACACCTTC. Its translation: CSVYRAGTANYGYTF.

The chain combines TRBV29-1 with TRBJ2-1; D might be TRBD2 (5 bases). Germline CDR1 and CDR2: SQVTM and ANQGSEA. V lost 6 bases, J lost 8 bases, and 20 bases lay in between. The CDR3 length is 14 residues. The CDR3 DNA is TGCAGCGTCCCCCCACGAGGGATTGACGATGAGCAGTTCTTC. This sequence encodes CSVPPRGIDDEQFF.

The chain combines TRBV19 with TRBJ2-3; 12 bases are a match to TRBD2. Unmatched junction bases numbered 4, after V lost 7 bases and J lost 2 bases. This CDR3 has 15 residues. CDR1 and CDR2 from the germline V gene are LNHDA and SQIVND (reference sequence). Here the CDR3 DNA reads TGTGCCAGTATCTCTAGCGGGAGGGCCACAGATACGCAGTATTTT. Translated: CASISSGRATDTQYF.

The chain employs TRBV7-9 and TRBJ1-1, with D uncertain. This CDR3 is built from 14 residues. Trimming shortened V by 7 bases and J by 5 bases, and 17 bases separated the two germline ends. Germline-derived CDR1 and CDR2 are SEHNR and FQNEAQ (reference sequence). The CDR3 DNA sequence: TGTGCCAGCATACCCGGGAAGGGCGCGACTGAAGCTTTCTTT. Its protein product is CASIPGKGATEAFF.